The text below deals with one T cell receptor beta chain. Its specific antigen is unknown. Nothing much larger sits one base from this clone, and base qualities are not available. TCRbeta CDR3 regions were amplified from genomic DNA using the immunoSEQ Assay, a bias-controlled multiplex PCR. The source study handled its data this way. The number of nucleated cells in each sample was estimated by amplification of reference gene primers within the assay. To quantify the absolute abundance of each unique TCRbeta CDR3 rearrangement, sequence reads were collapsed and filtered. Productive Simpson clonality was computed per sample as the square root of Simpson's diversity index over productive rearrangements. The source is immuneACCESS, and TCRdb retained only in-frame sequences with V and J called. Part of the clones is not carried over; for the studies checked, unresolved V genes explain less than half of this, and the remainder is unexplained. The V and J calls and the clone size are those of that table, but D and trimming were determined from the DNA. For this sample there are about 120,000 clones; 85% appear just once. The leading ten clones occupy 25% to 30% of the sample.

These data are taken from a study of blood T cell repertoires in COVID-19 (dated by TCRdb to 2019 to 2021). For the wider study: Collaborator samples came from the United States, Italy and Spain and covered acute and convalescent phases of COVID-19. Deeply sampled blood TCRbeta repertoires from subjects exposed to, actively infected with, or recovered from COVID-19 were included in the dataset. Samples were obtained from the ongoing ImmuneRACE study (first 160 participants) and from 1,254 subjects provided by 6 global collaborators. The sample metadata nearly always contained a de-identified subject ID, COVID-19 status, age in years and sex. The repertoires were released in a freely available public database intended as a resource for research on the immune response to SARS-CoV-2. Where available, HLA class I and class II types were obtained from metadata supplied by the sample provider rather than from assay-based typing. The prospective study material was composed of cDNA or gDNA derived from T cells, B-cell-depleted T cells, or PBMCs.

Here is what the overall study found, with its caveats: How much clinical and demographic metadata was included differed by source and by participant, and the metadata was provided uncurated.

Trimming removed 4 bases from V and 4 bases from J; the gene matches leave 7 bases unexplained. CDR1 and CDR2 were assigned from the germline V gene (reference sequence) as LGHDT and YNNKEL. The CDR3 contains 17 residues, cysteine and phenylalanine counted. Solely the CDR3 DNA is kept, with 51 bases framed from the first base. Whole blood was collected in K2EDTA tubes by collaborating institutions according to the institutions' own protocols. For TCRbeta analysis, collaborators shipped samples in one of three forms: frozen whole blood, isolated PBMCs, or DNA extracted from either of those sample types.

This sequence uses TRBV3-1 (or the pseudogene TRBV3-2) and TRBJ2-6; 10 middle bases align to TRBD1. This TCR was sampled from a woman older than 75 with acute or convalescent COVID-19. Sequenced sample: peripheral blood. The CDR3 sequence is CASSLGQGIRGANVLTF. The bases are TGTGCCAGCAGCCTGGGACAGGGGATCAGGGGGGCCAACGTCCTGACTTTC.